The rows below give T cell receptor beta chains drawn from one sample of a study of blood T cell repertoires in COVID-19. Clones were read by immunoSEQ multiplex PCR, and TCRdb kept only the in-frame ones, dropping some. Among tens of thousands of clones listed, about nine tenths were seen once. Sequenced sample: peripheral blood. All receptors come from an elderly woman with active or convalescent COVID-19. Both conserved end residues are part of each CDR3. A D gene is named only where the DNA matches it firmly. Only some rows state a clone size, as once, few, many or a class for expanded clones.

v_gene	d_gene	abundance	j_gene	CDR3aa	CDR3nt
TRBV7-2	-	-	TRBJ2-7	CASSFETQGGEQYF	TGTGCCAGCAGCTTCGAAACCCAGGGAGGCGAGCAGTACTTC
TRBV5-4	-	-	TRBJ1-6	CASRLSGTHPSPLHF	TGTGCCAGCAGACTCTCCGGGACACATCCCTCACCCCTCCACTTT
TRBV7-2	TRBD1	-	TRBJ2-7	CASSFSGTGASYEQYF	TGTGCCAGCAGCTTCTCCGGGACAGGGGCCTCCTACGAGCAGTACTTC
TRBV12-3/TRBV12-4	-	-	TRBJ1-2	CASRTDTNYGYTF	TGTGCCAGCAGGACCGACACTAACTATGGCTACACCTTC
TRBV6-6	-	-	TRBJ1-2	CASSLDSYYGYTF	TGTGCCAGCAGTCTAGACAGTTACTATGGCTACACCTTC
TRBV7-8	-	-	TRBJ1-1	CASSLVFGALEAFF	TGTGCCAGCAGCTTAGTCTTTGGGGCGCTTGAAGCTTTCTTT
TRBV4-3	-	-	TRBJ1-2	CASSQGPRTDNYGYTF	TGCGCCAGCAGCCAAGGCCCTCGGACAGATAACTATGGCTACACCTTC
TRBV28	-	-	TRBJ1-5	CASNGAEGQPQHF	TGTGCCAGCAACGGGGCGGAGGGTCAGCCCCAGCATTTT
TRBV5-4	TRBD1	-	TRBJ1-6	CASSVFGGQANSPLHF	TGTGCCAGCAGCGTTTTTGGGGGACAGGCCAATTCACCCCTCCACTTT
TRBV7-2	-	-	TRBJ2-7	CASSLLLYEQYF	TGTGCCAGCAGCTTACTTCTCTACGAGCAGTACTTC
TRBV30	TRBD2	-	TRBJ2-3	CATGAGGSTDTQYF	TGTGCCACCGGGGCGGGGGGAAGCACAGATACGCAGTATTTT
TRBV7-2	-	once	TRBJ1-1	CASSLLGDTEAFF	TGTGCCAGCAGCTTATTAGGGGACACTGAAGCTTTCTTT
TRBV28	-	-	TRBJ1-5	CASSGGVNLNQPQHF	TGTGCCAGCAGCGGGGGGGTGAATCTGAATCAGCCCCAGCATTTT
TRBV5-5	-	-	TRBJ1-2	CASSFGAGEPGYTF	TGTGCCAGCAGCTTCGGTGCAGGTGAACCCGGCTACACCTTC
TRBV5-4	-	-	TRBJ2-2	CASSLTRPANTGELFF	TGTGCCAGCAGCTTAACTAGACCTGCGAACACCGGGGAGCTGTTTTTT